The next 10 T cell receptor beta chains were all read from a single sample in a study of blood T cell repertoires in COVID-19. Only in-frame clones appear in the TCRdb table, and some are missing; sequencing was by immunoSEQ multiplex PCR. The sample lists approximately 200,000 clones; more than 75% were seen once. The sample taken for sequencing was peripheral blood. Source of these receptors: a person aged 65 to 85 with COVID-19, enrolled during active disease.

The rearrangement links TRBV7-9 to TRBJ1-2; D is perhaps TRBD1 (6 bases). CDR3 length: 16 amino acids. Germline V gene data show CDR1 as SEHNR and CDR2 as FQNEAQ (reference sequence). The ends were cut back, 1 base at V and 0 bases at J, with 12 bases in the middle. CDR3 nucleotides: TGTGCCAGCAGCTTAGAGGGGACAAAGGCTAACTATGGCTACACCTTC. Protein product: CASSLEGTKANYGYTF.

V is TRBV3-1 (or the pseudogene TRBV3-2) and J is TRBJ2-2; D gene ambiguous. This CDR3 has 13 residues. Trimming stripped 8 bases from V and 4 bases from J, with 11 bases between. Germline CDR1 and CDR2: LGHDT and YNNKEL (reference sequence). CDR3 coding DNA: TGTGCCAGCGCACATCGTTTCACCGGGGAGCTGTTTTTT. It codes for CASAHRFTGELFF.

This sequence joins TRBV7-3 and TRBJ2-6; TRBD1 aligns across 7 bases. V lost 3 bases to trimming and J lost 2 bases; unmatched junction nucleotides: 1. The germline V gene encodes CDR1 SGHTA and CDR2 FQGTGA. The CDR3 is 15 residues long. In nucleotides, the CDR3 is TGTGCCAGCAGCTTCACAGGGGCTGGGGCCAACGTCCTGACTTTC. This codes for CASSFTGAGANVLTF.

This clone was recorded only once. The chain combines TRBV18 with TRBJ1-2; D uncertain. The CDR3 consists of 13 residues. Trimming pared 4 bases from V and 4 bases from J, leaving 10 bases between. CDR1 is KGHSH, CDR2 LQKENI, per germline. Here the CDR3 reads CASSLSPGYGYTF. The CDR3 coding sequence is TGTGCCAGCTCACTCTCGCCGGGCTATGGCTACACCTTC.

This clone was seen only a few times. The V and J genes are TRBV7-2 and TRBJ2-5; D is perhaps TRBD2 (5 bases). The CDR3 covers 14 residues. Trimming pared 3 bases from V and 0 bases from J, leaving 8 bases between. CDR1 and CDR2 from the germline V gene are SGHTA and FQGNSA. CDR3: CASSLGGYQETQYF. The CDR3 DNA reads TGTGCCAGCAGCTTGGGCGGGTACCAAGAGACCCAGTACTTC. The full variable domain, its missing parts supplied by reference TRBV7-2 and TRBJ2-5, is GAGVSQSPSNKVTEKGKDVELRCDPISGHTALYWYRQSLGQGLEFLIYFQGNSAPDKSGLPSDRFSAERTGGSVSTLTIQRTQQEDSAVYLCASSLGGYQETQYFGPGTRLLVL.

The genes are TRBV7-2 and TRBJ2-5; 7 bases align to TRBD1. Germline V gene data show CDR1 as SGHTA and CDR2 as FQGNSA. The junction had 9 bases not matched to a gene; V was cut back by 0 bases and J by 5 bases. The CDR3 runs to 16 residues. CDR3 coding DNA: TGTGCCAGCAGCTTAGCCCGGCGAGGGGGCTTTGAGACCCAGTACTTC. This translates into CASSLARRGGFETQYF.

J is TRBJ2-3 and V is TRBV7-9; 14 bases match TRBD2. Germline V gene data show CDR1 as SEHNR and CDR2 as FQNEAQ (reference sequence). The CDR3 extends over 14 amino acids. V shed 11 bases, J shed 0 bases, and the junction held 1 base outside the gene matches. The CDR3 sequence is CAGTSGGSTDTQYF. The CDR3 DNA reads TGTGCCGGGACTAGCGGGGGCAGCACAGATACGCAGTATTTT.

CDR3 nucleotides: TGTGCCAGCAGTTTATCAGGGAATGAAAAACTGTTTTTT. Its protein is CASSLSGNEKLFF. This chain uses TRBV28 with TRBJ1-4; weak D call: TRBD1 (5 bases). Trimming took 1 base from V and 5 from J, leaving 5 bases between them. CDR3 size: 13 residues. Germline V CDR1 and CDR2: MDHEN, SYDVKM.

This chain links TRBV4-3 with TRBJ2-3, with 10 bases aligning to TRBD2. J lost 1 base, V lost 1 base, and 14 bases had no gene match. The CDR3 spans 20 residues. Per germline, CDR1 LGHNA and CDR2 YSLEER. CDR3 residues: CASSQVGLAGELMGTDTQYF. In DNA form, the CDR3 reads TGCGCCAGCAGCCAAGTTGGTCTAGCGGGAGAATTAATGGGCACAGATACGCAGTATTTT.

This clone was detected a few times. V and J are TRBV29-1 and TRBJ1-2, with 9 bases aligning to TRBD1. From germline, CDR1 is SQVTM and CDR2 ANQGSEA. CDR3 length equals 12 residues. The J segment lost 4 bases and the V segment lost 7 bases, leaving 4 bases of the junction unmatched. CDR3 region: CSGRTGVYGYTF. For the CDR3, the DNA is TGCAGCGGTCGGACAGGGGTCTATGGCTACACCTTC.